The rows below give T cell receptor beta chains drawn from one sample of a study of cytomegalovirus exposure and HLA in healthy donors. Sequenced by immunoSEQ multiplex PCR; TCRdb stores in-frame clones only, minus some. The sample includes roughly 220,000 clones, roughly 75% of them seen just once. The sample was PBMCs. All receptors come from a woman aged 25 to 45 in good health and CMV-seronegative. Each CDR3 is given with its conserved first and last residue. Fields, in order: J gene, V gene, clone size, D gene, CDR3 DNA, CDR3 protein. The D gene is left open where the match is weak. Part of the rows lack a size; the others show once, few, many or a class for expanded clones.

TRBJ2-2,TRBV10-2,-,TRBD2,TGCGCCACTACACCTCTAGCGGGAGGGTGGACCGGGGAGCTGTTTTTT,CATTPLAGGWTGELFF
TRBJ2-2,TRBV6-5,-,-,TGTGCCAGCAGTTACTCTATGTCGGGAATCGGGGAGCTGTTTTTT,CASSYSMSGIGELFF
TRBJ1-2,TRBV19,-,TRBD1,TGTGTCAGTAGTATAGGGGACAGCCGTGTACCCTTATATGGCTACACCTTC,CVSSIGDSRVPLYGYTF
TRBJ1-4,TRBV7-9,once,-,TGTGCCAGCAGCCCTAGTTCGGTCGGTGAGCAACTGTTTTTT,CASSPSSVGEQLFF
TRBJ2-7,TRBV7-2,once,TRBD1,TGTGCCAGCAGCTTAGGGACAGGGAATCCCTACGAGCAGTACTTC,CASSLGTGNPYEQYF
TRBJ2-7,TRBV19,-,TRBD1,TGTGCCAGTAGTACCTCCAGACAGGGGGGTTTCTACGAGCAGTACTTC,CASSTSRQGGFYEQYF
TRBJ1-4,TRBV6-5,-,-,TGTGCCAGCGGCAATGAAAAACTGTTTTTT,CASGNEKLFF
TRBJ1-3,TRBV4-1,-,-,TGCGCCAGCAGCCTTCGTGAAGACGCGGGAGGCTCTGGAAACACCATATATTTT,CASSLREDAGGSGNTIYF
TRBJ1-1,TRBV6-4,-,TRBD1,TGTGCCAGCAGCGAAACCGGGACAGCTGAAGCTTTCTTT,CASSETGTAEAFF
TRBJ1-2,TRBV5-6,-,-,TGTGCCAGCAGCTTTTTTATCGCCGGGACTATGGATGGCTACACCTTC,CASSFFIAGTMDGYTF
TRBJ1-4,TRBV30,-,-,TGTGCCTGGCAACAGGGTTGGGATGAAAAACTGTTTTTT,CAWQQGWDEKLFF
TRBJ2-7,TRBV5-1,-,TRBD2,TGCGCCAGCAGCCCAACTAGCGACGAGCAGTACTTC,CASSPTSDEQYF
TRBJ1-5,TRBV4-1,-,-,TGCGCCAGCAGCCGATTCAGGGATCAGCCCCAGCATTTT,CASSRFRDQPQHF
TRBJ1-2,TRBV2,-,TRBD1,TGTGCCAGCCGGGACAGCTCTAACTATGGCTACACCTTC,CASRDSSNYGYTF
TRBJ2-2,TRBV7-3,-,-,TGTGCCAGCCGGGACTTCACCGGGGAGCTGTTTTTT,CASRDFTGELFF
TRBJ2-1,TRBV19,-,TRBD2,TGTGCCAGTAGTAACCCCCGAGCGGGAGTCTCCTACAATGAGCAGTTCTTC,CASSNPRAGVSYNEQFF
TRBJ2-7,TRBV7-9,-,-,TGTGCCAGCAGCTCCCGGGGGAACCCTTACGAGCAGTACTTC,CASSSRGNPYEQYF
TRBJ1-3,TRBV4-1,-,TRBD1,TGCGCCAGCAGCCACCTCCGGTGGGAACAGGGGGTTTTTCACACCATATATTTT,CASSHLRWEQGVFHTIYF
TRBJ1-1,TRBV6-5,-,-,TGTGCCAGCAGAGAGGTTGAAGCTTTCTTT,CASREVEAFF
TRBJ1-3,TRBV6-1,-,-,TGTGCCAGCAGTTCTCGACAGGGAAACACCATATATTTT,CASSSRQGNTIYF
TRBJ1-1,TRBV6-1,-,TRBD1,TGTGCCATCAGCAGGGACAGAATGAACACTGAAGCTTTCTTT,CAISRDRMNTEAFF
TRBJ2-5,TRBV7-6,few,-,TGTGCCAGCAGCGCCTCCCTAGAGCCGCAAGAGACCCAGTACTTC,CASSASLEPQETQYF
TRBJ2-1,TRBV6-5,-,-,TGTGCCAGCAGACTCGGGTTAAGCTCCTACAATGAGCAGTTCTTC,CASRLGLSSYNEQFF
TRBJ1-2,TRBV10-3,-,-,TGTGCCATCAGTGACCGCGGGGTAGGTGGCTACACCTTC,CAISDRGVGGYTF
TRBJ2-2,TRBV19,once,TRBD2,TGTGCCAGTAGTATGGCCCGTACCCGACGGGGGGGGCACGGGGAGCTGTTTTTT,CASSMARTRRGGHGELFF
TRBJ2-5,TRBV7-9,-,TRBD2,TGTGCCAGCAGCCCGACTAGCGTGGGAGAGACCCAGTACTTC,CASSPTSVGETQYF
TRBJ2-6,TRBV18,-,-,TGTGCCAGCTCCCTACTCGGGGCCAACGTCCTGACTTTC,CASSLLGANVLTF
TRBJ2-7,TRBV2,few,-,TGTGCCAGCAGTGCGGGCAGGGGAGGGCACGAGCAGTACTTC,CASSAGRGGHEQYF
TRBJ1-6,TRBV29-1,-,TRBD1,TGCAGCGTGAGGACAGGGGGGGCCTATAATTCACCCCTCCACTTT,CSVRTGGAYNSPLHF
TRBJ2-5,TRBV29-1,-,TRBD2,TGCAGCGTTGTCGTCGGGAGGGCAGAGACCCGGTACTTC,CSVVVGRAETRYF
TRBJ1-2,TRBV4-1,few,TRBD1,TGCGCCAGCAGCCAAAGCTCGACAGGGGCTAACTATGGCTACAACTTC,CASSQSSTGANYGYNF
TRBJ2-1,TRBV5-1,-,-,TGCGCCAGCAGTGCCTTGGGGAGTAAAAATGAGCAGTTCTTC,CASSALGSKNEQFF
TRBJ2-3,TRBV10-3,-,TRBD2,TGTGCCATCAGTGAAGAAAGCGGGAGGGCCGGTTCTACGCAGTATTTT,CAISEESGRAGSTQYF
TRBJ1-2,TRBV5-1,once,-,TGCGCCAGCAGCTTGCCAACAGACGGCTACACCTTC,CASSLPTDGYTF
TRBJ2-1,TRBV6-1,-,-,TGTGCCAGCAGTCCCGGGGGATCCTCCTACAATGAGCAGTTCTTC,CASSPGGSSYNEQFF
TRBJ2-5,TRBV2,-,TRBD2,TGTGCCGCAAACCTACTAGCGGATCAAGAGACCCAGTACTTC,CAANLLADQETQYF
TRBJ2-7,TRBV5-4,-,-,TGTGCCAGCAGCGGGGGGTCCGGAGCGGGTTACTACGAGCAGTACTTC,CASSGGSGAGYYEQYF
TRBJ2-2,TRBV15,-,TRBD1,TGTGCCACAAGGGATCCGGGGACAGGGGATGTCGGGGAGCTGTTTTTT,CATRDPGTGDVGELFF
TRBJ2-5,TRBV11-3,few,-,TGTGCCAGCAGCCCAGACAGGGGAGGGCAAGAGACCCAGTACTTC,CASSPDRGGQETQYF
TRBJ1-2,TRBV5-6,once,-,TGTGCCAGCACCCTTCGGGCCCAGGGCTATGGCTACACCTTC,CASTLRAQGYGYTF
TRBJ2-7,TRBV9,once,TRBD2,TGTGCCAGCAGCTCCGGGACTATACCATACGAGCAGTACTTC,CASSSGTIPYEQYF
TRBJ2-2,TRBV6-6,-,-,TGTGCCAGCGGAGTGGCGGGGAACACCGGGGAGCTGTTTTTT,CASGVAGNTGELFF
TRBJ2-7,TRBV7-8,-,-,TGTGCCAGCAGCTTAGCGGGGGACACGTCCTACGAGCAGTACTTC,CASSLAGDTSYEQYF
TRBJ2-5,TRBV7-9,-,TRBD1,TGTGCCAGCAGCTCACCGCGTGGGACAGGTCAGAAAGAGACCCAGTACTTC,CASSSPRGTGQKETQYF
TRBJ1-1,TRBV2,many,-,TGTGCCAGCAGTGAAGGAGGGCACACTGAAGCTTTCTTT,CASSEGGHTEAFF